The clone carrying this TCR beta chain was detected only a few times. Germline values: CDR1 KGHSH, CDR2 LQKENI. The CDR3 spans 13 residues. Trimming cost V 3 bases and J 6 bases, with 9 bases left between them. The sample comes from a study of T-cell memory formation after mild COVID-19. One entry per CDR3 protein results from TCRdb running MiXCR on the 5' RACE reads. The sample lists some 350,000 distinct CDR3 sequences; 13% were seen once. The sequence was obtained from a man between 18 and 35 years old who had mild COVID-19 (a few samples of this study predate the infection). Cell type and time point are not known. The genes are TRBV18 and TRBJ1-5; tentatively, D is TRBD1 (6 bases). Sequencing was carried out using PBMCs or a T cell subset sorted from them (not recorded which). Here the CDR3 reads CASSPEGGQPQHF. DNA of the CDR3: TGTGCCAGCTCACCCGAGGGGGGTCAGCCCCAGCATTTT.